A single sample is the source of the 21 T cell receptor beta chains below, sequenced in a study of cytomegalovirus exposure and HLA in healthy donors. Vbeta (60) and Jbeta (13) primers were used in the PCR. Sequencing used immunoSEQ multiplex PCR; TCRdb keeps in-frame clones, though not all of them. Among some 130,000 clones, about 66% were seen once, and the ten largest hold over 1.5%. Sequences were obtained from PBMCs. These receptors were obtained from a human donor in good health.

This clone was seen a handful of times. The DNA of the CDR3 is TGTGCCAGTAGTATAGGGACAGGGGGCGACTATGGCTACACCTTC. It codes for CASSIGTGGDYGYTF. This rearrangement joins TRBV19 to TRBJ1-2, with 11 bases that match TRBD1. V was clipped by 1 base and J by 3 bases; unmatched bases: 1. This CDR3 spans 15 amino acids. The germline CDR1 and CDR2 sequences are LNHDA and SQIVND (reference sequence).

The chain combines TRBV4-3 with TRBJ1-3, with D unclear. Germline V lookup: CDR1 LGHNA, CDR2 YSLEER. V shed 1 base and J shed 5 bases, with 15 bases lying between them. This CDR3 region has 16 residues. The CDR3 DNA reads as TGCGCCAGCAGCCAAGTGGTCACGGCGGGTCGAAACACCATATATTTT. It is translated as CASSQVVTAGRNTIYF.

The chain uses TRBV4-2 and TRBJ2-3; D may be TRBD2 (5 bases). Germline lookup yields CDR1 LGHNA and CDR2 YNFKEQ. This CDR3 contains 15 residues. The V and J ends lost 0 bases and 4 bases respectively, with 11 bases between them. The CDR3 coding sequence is TGTGCCAGCAGCCAAGATCAACTAGTCTCAGATACGCAGTATTTT. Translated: CASSQDQLVSDTQYF.

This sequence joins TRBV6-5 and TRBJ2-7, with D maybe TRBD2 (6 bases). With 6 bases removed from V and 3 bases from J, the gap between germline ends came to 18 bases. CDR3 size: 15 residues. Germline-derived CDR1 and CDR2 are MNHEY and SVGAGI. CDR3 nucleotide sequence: TGTGCCAGCAGCCGGCGGGCGGGGACCGACTACGAGCAGTACTTC. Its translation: CASSRRAGTDYEQYF.

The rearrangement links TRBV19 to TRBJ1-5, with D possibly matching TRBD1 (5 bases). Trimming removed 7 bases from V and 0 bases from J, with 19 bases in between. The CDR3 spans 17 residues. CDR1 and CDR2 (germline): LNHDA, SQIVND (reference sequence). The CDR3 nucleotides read TGTGCCAGTACCCCTGCCGGACAACCTCATAGCAATCAGCCCCAGCATTTT. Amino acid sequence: CASTPAGQPHSNQPQHF.

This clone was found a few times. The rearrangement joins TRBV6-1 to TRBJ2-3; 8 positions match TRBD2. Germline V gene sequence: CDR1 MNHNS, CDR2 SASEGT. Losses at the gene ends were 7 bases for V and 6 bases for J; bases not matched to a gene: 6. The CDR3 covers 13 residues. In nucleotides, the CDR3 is TGTGCCAGCAAAGGACTAGCAATTGATACGCAGTATTTT. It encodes CASKGLAIDTQYF.

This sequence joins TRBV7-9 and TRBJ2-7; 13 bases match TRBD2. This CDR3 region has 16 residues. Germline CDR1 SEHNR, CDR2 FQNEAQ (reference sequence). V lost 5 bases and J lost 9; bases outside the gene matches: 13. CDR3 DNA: TGTGCCAGCAGCAGGGGACTAGCGGGACAAATATCTGGGCAGTACTTC. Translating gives CASSRGLAGQISGQYF.

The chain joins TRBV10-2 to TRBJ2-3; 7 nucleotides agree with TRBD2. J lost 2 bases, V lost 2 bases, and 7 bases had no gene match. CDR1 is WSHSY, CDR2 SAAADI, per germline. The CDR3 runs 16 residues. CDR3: CASSEASGGITDTQYF. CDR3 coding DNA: TGCGCCAGCAGTGAGGCTAGCGGAGGGATCACAGATACGCAGTATTTT.

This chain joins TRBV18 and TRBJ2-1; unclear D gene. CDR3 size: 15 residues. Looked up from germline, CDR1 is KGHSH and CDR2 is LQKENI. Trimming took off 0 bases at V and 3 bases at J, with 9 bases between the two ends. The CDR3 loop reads CASSPPARSYNEQFF. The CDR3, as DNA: TGTGCCAGCTCACCACCGGCTAGAAGCTACAATGAGCAGTTCTTC.

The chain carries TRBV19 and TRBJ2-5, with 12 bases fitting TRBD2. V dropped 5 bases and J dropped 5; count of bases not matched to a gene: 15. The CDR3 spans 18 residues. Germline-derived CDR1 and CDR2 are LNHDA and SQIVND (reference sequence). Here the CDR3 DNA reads TGTGCCAGTAGTCCTTGGGCTGGAACTAGCGGGAGGAGGGAGACCCAGTACTTC. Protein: CASSPWAGTSGRRETQYF.

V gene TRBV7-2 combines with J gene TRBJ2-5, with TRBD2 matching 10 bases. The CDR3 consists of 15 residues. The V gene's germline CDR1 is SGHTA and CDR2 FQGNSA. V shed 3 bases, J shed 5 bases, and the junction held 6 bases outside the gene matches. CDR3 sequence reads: CASSFQAGGPETQYF. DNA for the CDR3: TGTGCCAGCAGCTTTCAAGCGGGAGGGCCGGAGACCCAGTACTTC.

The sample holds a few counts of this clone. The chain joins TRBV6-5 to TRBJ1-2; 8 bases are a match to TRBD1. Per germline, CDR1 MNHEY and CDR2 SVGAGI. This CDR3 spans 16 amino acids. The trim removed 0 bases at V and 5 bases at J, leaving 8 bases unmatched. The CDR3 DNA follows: TGTGCCAGCAGTTACTCCTACAGGGGGGTCGGGTATGGCTACACCTTC. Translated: CASSYSYRGVGYGYTF.

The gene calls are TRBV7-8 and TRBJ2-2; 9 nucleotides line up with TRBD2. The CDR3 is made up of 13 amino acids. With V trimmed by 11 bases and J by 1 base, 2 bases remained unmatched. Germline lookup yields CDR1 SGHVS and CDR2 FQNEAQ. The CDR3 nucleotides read TGTGCCTTGACTAGCGGGAACACCGGGGAGCTGTTTTTT. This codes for CALTSGNTGELFF.

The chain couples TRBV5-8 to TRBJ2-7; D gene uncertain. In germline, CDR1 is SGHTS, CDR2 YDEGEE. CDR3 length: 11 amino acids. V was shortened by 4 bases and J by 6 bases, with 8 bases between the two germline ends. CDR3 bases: TGTGCCAGCAGCCCTGAGCCCGAGCAGTACTTC. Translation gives CASSPEPEQYF. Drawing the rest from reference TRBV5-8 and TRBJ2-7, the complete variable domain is EAGVTQSPTHLIKTRGQQATLRCSPISGHTSVYWYQQALGLGLQFLLWYDEGEERNRGNFPPRFSGRQFPNYSSELNVNALELEDSALYLCASSPEPEQYFGPGTRLTVT.

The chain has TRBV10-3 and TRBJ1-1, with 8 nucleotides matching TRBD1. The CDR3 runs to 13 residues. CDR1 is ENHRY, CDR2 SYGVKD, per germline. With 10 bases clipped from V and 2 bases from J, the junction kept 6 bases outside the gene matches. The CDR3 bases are TGTGCCACCCTCCAGGGGGCAAACACTGAAGCTTTCTTT. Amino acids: CATLQGANTEAFF.

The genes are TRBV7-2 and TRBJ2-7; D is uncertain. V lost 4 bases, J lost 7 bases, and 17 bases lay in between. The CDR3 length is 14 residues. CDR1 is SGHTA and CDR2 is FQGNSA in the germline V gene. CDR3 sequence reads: CASSYRVGSREQYF. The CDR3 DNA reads TGTGCCAGCAGCTATCGCGTCGGATCGAGGGAGCAGTACTTC.

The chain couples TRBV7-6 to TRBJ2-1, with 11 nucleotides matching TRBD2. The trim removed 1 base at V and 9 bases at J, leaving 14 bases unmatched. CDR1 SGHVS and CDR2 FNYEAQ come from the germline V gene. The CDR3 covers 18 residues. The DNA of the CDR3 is TGTGCCAGCAGCTTAGGCCCCAGGGCTAGCGGGAGGTTGAGTGAGCAGTTCTTC. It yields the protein CASSLGPRASGRLSEQFF.

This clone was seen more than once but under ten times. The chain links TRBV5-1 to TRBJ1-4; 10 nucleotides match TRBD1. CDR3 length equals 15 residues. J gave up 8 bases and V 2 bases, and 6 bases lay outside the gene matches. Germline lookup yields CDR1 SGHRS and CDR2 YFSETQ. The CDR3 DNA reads TGCGCCAGCAGCTTTGGCGGGACAGGGGACGAAAAACTGTTTTTT. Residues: CASSFGGTGDEKLFF.

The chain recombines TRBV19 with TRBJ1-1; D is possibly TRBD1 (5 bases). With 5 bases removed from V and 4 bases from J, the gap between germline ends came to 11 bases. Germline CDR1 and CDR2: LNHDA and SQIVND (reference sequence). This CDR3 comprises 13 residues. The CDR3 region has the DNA TGTGCCAGTAGTCAGGAAAGGGGCACTGAAGCTTTCTTT. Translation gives CASSQERGTEAFF. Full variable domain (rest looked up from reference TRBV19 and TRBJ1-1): DGGITQSPKYLFRKEGQNVTLSCEQNLNHDAMYWYRQDPGQGLRLIYYSQIVNDFQKGDIAEGYSVSREKKESFPLTVTSAQKNPTAFYLCASSQERGTEAFFGQGTRLTVV.

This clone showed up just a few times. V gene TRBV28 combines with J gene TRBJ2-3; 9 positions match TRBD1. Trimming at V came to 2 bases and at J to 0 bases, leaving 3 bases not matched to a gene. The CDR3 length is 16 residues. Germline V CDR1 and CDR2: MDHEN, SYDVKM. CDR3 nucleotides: TGTGCCAGCAGTTTAGGACAGGGGACTAGCACAGATACGCAGTATTTT. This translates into CASSLGQGTSTDTQYF.

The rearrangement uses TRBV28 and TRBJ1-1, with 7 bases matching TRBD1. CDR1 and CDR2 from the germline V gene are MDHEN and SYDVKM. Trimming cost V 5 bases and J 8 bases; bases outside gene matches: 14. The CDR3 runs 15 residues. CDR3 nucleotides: TGTGCCAGCAGTCCCCGGAGACAGGGATCCCCCGAAGCTTTCTTT. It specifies CASSPRRQGSPEAFF.